Shown below are 13 T cell receptor beta chains from a single sample sequenced in a study of response to subunit inactivated influenza vaccine (dated by TCRdb to the late 2010s). The library relied on RT-PCR. Instrument used: Illumina HiSeq 2500. TCRdb passed the public sequencing reads through fastp at Q25 and MiXCR, retaining productive beta sequences. Duplicate CDR3 protein sequences are folded into a single record with the most common DNA and genes. The sample yields 490,000 or so distinct CDR3 sequences; roughly 8.2% were counted once. The ten largest clones capture 10% to 15% of the sample. This material consisted of PBMCs from blood, taken around 25 months after vaccination. Every receptor here comes from a man aged 50 to 69 who received an inactivated influenza vaccine. Donor details come from another sample of the same person, matched by shared clones.

The V call is TRBV29-1, the J call TRBJ2-1; D uncertain. CDR1 SQVTM and CDR2 ANQGSEA come from the germline V gene. This CDR3 has 13 residues. V lost 4 bases to trimming and J lost 0 bases, with 7 bases between them. CDR3: CSVGRDSYNEQFF. The CDR3 region has the DNA TGCAGCGTTGGACGCGACTCCTACAATGAGCAGTTCTTC.

The chain has TRBV20-1 and TRBJ1-1; D unresolved. This CDR3 is built from 10 residues. The V end lost 3 bases, the J end lost 7 bases, and 6 bases lay between the germline ends. In germline, CDR1 is DFQATT, CDR2 SNEGSKA (reference sequence). This CDR3 reads CSASGREAFF. DNA for the CDR3: TGCAGTGCTAGTGGGCGTGAAGCTTTCTTT.

This chain connects TRBV24-1 to TRBJ2-3; 8 nucleotides agree with TRBD1. Germline V gene sequence: CDR1 KGHDR, CDR2 SFDVKD. The V and J ends lost 2 bases and 2 bases, in that order; junction bases with no gene match: 5. CDR3 length: 16 residues. The CDR3 DNA reads as TGTGCCACCAGTGATTCTAGGGGACAGGTCACAGATACGCAGTATTTT. Its protein product is CATSDSRGQVTDTQYF.

This chain uses TRBV19 with TRBJ2-1, with TRBD2 identical over 9 bases. The CDR3 has 16 residues. Germline CDR1 is LNHDA and CDR2 is SQIVND (reference sequence). Unmatched junction bases numbered 7, after V lost 5 bases and J lost 2 bases. DNA of the CDR3: TGTGCCAGTAGTTCCCAAGCGGGGGGCCCCTACAATGAGCAGTTCTTC. This encodes CASSSQAGGPYNEQFF.

This clonotype was counted only a few times. The rearrangement joins TRBV6-2 or TRBV6-3 to TRBJ2-1, with TRBD1 as a possible D gene (6 bases). Trimming removed 5 bases at V and 5 bases at J, with 13 bases between. Germline V gives CDR1 MNHEY, CDR2 SVGEGT. There are 14 residues in the CDR3. CDR3 loop: CASSDPTGNNEQFF. The CDR3 bases are TGTGCCAGCAGTGACCCCACAGGGAACAATGAGCAGTTCTTC.

This clonotype occurred a few times. CDR3 in DNA: TGTGCCTGGAGTAAGGGACTACCGAACGGCGATACGCAGTATTTT. It encodes CAWSKGLPNGDTQYF. The chain combines TRBV30 with TRBJ2-3, with 7 bases identical to TRBD2. This CDR3 has 15 residues. The junction had 11 bases not matched to a gene; V was cut back by 2 bases and J by 6 bases. From germline, CDR1 is GTSNPN and CDR2 SVGIG (reference sequence).

This clonotype was counted only a few times. The chain recombines TRBV15 with TRBJ2-2; no definite D call. Germline values: CDR1 LNHNV, CDR2 YYDKDF (reference sequence). The V end lost 5 bases, the J end lost 2 bases, and 9 bases lay between the germline ends. This CDR3 is 14 amino acids long. The CDR3 DNA reads TGTGCCACCAGCGACCGGGCCAACACCGGGGAGCTGTTTTTT. Residues: CATSDRANTGELFF.

This clonotype appeared a few times. The chain uses TRBV12-3 or TRBV12-4 and TRBJ2-7; D is perhaps TRBD2 (7 bases). The CDR3 has 18 amino acids. V lost 5 bases and J 1 base, leaving 24 bases between the germline ends. The CDR3 region has the DNA TGTGCCAGCAGTCTTGCCGACCTAGGGGGGGACTATTCCTACGAGCAGTACTTC. It codes for CASSLADLGGDYSYEQYF.

V and J are TRBV29-1 and TRBJ1-2, with TRBD1 matching over 8 bases. Germline loops: CDR1 SQVTM, CDR2 ANQGSEA. V was clipped by 7 bases and J by 1 base; unmatched bases: 11. This CDR3 contains 15 residues. Written as DNA, the CDR3 is TGCAGCGGATGGACAGGGAAGTCTTTTAACTATGGCTACACCTTC. Translating it yields CSGWTGKSFNYGYTF. Looking up the rest from reference TRBV29-1 and TRBJ1-2 gives the full variable domain: SAVISQKPSRDICQRGTSLTIQCQVDSQVTMMFWYRQQPGQSLTLIATANQGSEATYESGFVIDKFPISRPNLTFSTLTVSNMSPEDSSIYLCSGWTGKSFNYGYTFGSGTRLTVV.

This clonotype was observed a few times. The genes are TRBV4-1 and TRBJ1-2; D gene unclear. This CDR3 contains 13 residues. Germline V gives CDR1 MGHRA, CDR2 YSYEKL. V was clipped by 0 bases and J by 7 bases, with 9 bases between them. CDR3 region: CASSQEVRGGYTF. The DNA of the CDR3 is TGCGCCAGCAGCCAAGAAGTGAGAGGTGGCTACACCTTC.

This chain uses TRBV10-3 with TRBJ2-5, with D possibly matching TRBD1 (6 bases). Germline CDR1 and CDR2: ENHRY and SYGVKD. Trimming took 4 bases from V and 1 from J, leaving 13 bases between them. The length of the CDR3 is 15 residues. In DNA form, the CDR3 reads TGTGCCATCAGTGCTCTGGGGACAAGCCAAGAGACCCAGTACTTC. Its translation is CAISALGTSQETQYF.

The genes are TRBV6-2 or TRBV6-3 and TRBJ2-3, with D uncertain. The CDR3 length is 16 residues. The germline gives CDR1 MNHEY, CDR2 SVGEGT. V was shortened by 1 base and J by 5 bases, with 16 bases between the two germline ends. This CDR3 is CASSYFAVGSGDTQYF. The DNA for the CDR3 is TGTGCCAGCAGTTACTTCGCCGTAGGATCGGGAGATACGCAGTATTTT.

This clonotype has more than one count but fewer than ten. The J gene is TRBJ1-3, the V gene TRBV7-2; unclear D gene. The CDR3 covers 15 residues. Germline CDR1 is SGHTA and CDR2 is FQGNSA. V lost 2 bases, J lost 0 bases, and 8 bases lay in between. CDR3 in DNA: TGTGCCAGCAGCTTAACGGCGTTCTCTGGAAACACCATATATTTT. Its translation: CASSLTAFSGNTIYF.